One and the same sample provided the 10 T cell receptor beta chains below, sequenced in a study of OX40 agonist ivuxolimab in advanced cancers. Sequenced by immunoSEQ multiplex PCR; TCRdb stores in-frame clones only, minus some. The data hold under 50,000 clones, with 75% to 90% observed a single time. The starting material was CD4+ or CD8+ T cells sorted from blood, obtained in a trial of the OX40 agonist ivuxolimab. All receptors derive from an adult with an advanced solid tumor such as melanoma, head and neck, liver or kidney cancer.

The chain couples TRBV28 to TRBJ1-4; the D gene is possibly TRBD1 (6 bases). Trimming took off 6 bases at V and 6 bases at J, with 14 bases between the two ends. The germline CDR1 and CDR2 sequences are MDHEN and SYDVKM. The CDR3 contains 14 residues. CDR3 coding DNA: TGTGCCAGCAGCTCCGGGACAACCGATGAAAAACTGTTTTTT. Amino acid sequence: CASSSGTTDEKLFF. The full variable domain, rest sourced from reference TRBV28 and TRBJ1-4, is DVKVTQSSRYLVKRTGEKVFLECVQDMDHENMFWYRQDPGLGLRLIYFSYDVKMKEKGDIPEGYSVSREKKERFSLILESASTNQTSMYLCASSSGTTDEKLFFGSGTQLSVL.

The chain joins TRBV5-1 to TRBJ2-6, with 9 bases aligning to TRBD1. The CDR3 consists of 17 residues. The germline V gene has CDR1 SGHRS and CDR2 YFSETQ. The V and J ends lost 5 bases and 1 base, in that order; junction bases with no gene match: 7. The CDR3 protein is CASREGQGLSGANVLTF. In DNA, the CDR3 is TGCGCCAGCAGGGAGGGACAGGGACTTTCTGGGGCCAACGTCCTGACTTTC.

V and J are TRBV30 and TRBJ2-3; 11 nucleotides agree with TRBD2. This CDR3 is 16 amino acids long. J lost 3 bases, V lost 2 bases, and 7 bases had no gene match. Germline CDR1 GTSNPN, CDR2 SVGIG (reference sequence). The CDR3 DNA is TGTGCCTGGAGTCCGAAGGGGACTAGCGGAACAGATACGCAGTATTTT. It specifies CAWSPKGTSGTDTQYF. Drawing the rest from reference TRBV30 and TRBJ2-3, the complete variable domain is SQTIHQWPATLVQPVGSPLSLECTVEGTSNPNLYWYRQAAGRGLQLLFYSVGIGQISSEVPQNLSASRPQDRQFILSSKKLLLSDSGFYLCAWSPKGTSGTDTQYFGPGTRLTVL.

Of note for this clone: This could be a read error, since a much larger clone is one nucleotide away. V gene TRBV5-5 combines with J gene TRBJ2-5; weak D call: TRBD1 (5 bases). V lost 0 bases and J 2 bases, leaving 11 bases between the germline ends. Germline CDR1 reads SGHKS; CDR2 reads YYEKEE (reference sequence). This CDR3 is 15 amino acids long. The CDR3 reads CASSLVVAGQETQYF. The DNA for the CDR3 is TGTGCCAGCAGCTTGGTTGTGGCAGGGCAAGAGACCCAGTACTTC.

V usage is TRBV11-2 and J usage is TRBJ2-7; the match to TRBD1 covers 9 bases. CDR1 SGHAT and CDR2 FQNNGV come from the germline V gene. V shed 6 bases and J 3 bases; nucleotides not matched to a gene: 9. The CDR3 covers 15 residues. CDR3 protein: CASRFTGGTRYEQYF. The CDR3 DNA is TGTGCCAGCAGGTTCACAGGGGGCACCCGCTACGAGCAGTACTTC.

In its sample, this clone was seen a few times. This rearrangement joins TRBV13 to TRBJ1-2; TRBD1 is a possible D gene (6 bases). CDR1 is PRHDT, CDR2 FYEKMQ, per germline (reference sequence). V was cut by 1 base and J by 8 bases, with 14 bases left in between. The length of the CDR3 is 14 residues. CDR3 loop: CASSLEGRGYGYTF. DNA for the CDR3: TGTGCCAGCAGCTTAGAGGGCAGGGGTTACGGCTACACCTTC.

This sequence joins TRBV4-3 and TRBJ2-2, with D maybe TRBD1 (5 bases). The germline CDR1 and CDR2 sequences are LGHNA and YSLEER. The CDR3 covers 17 residues. V shed 0 bases and J shed 2 bases, with 13 bases lying between them. CDR3 DNA: TGCGCCAGCAGCCAAGATACTCCAGGGCAAAACACCGGGGAGCTGTTTTTT. Translating it yields CASSQDTPGQNTGELFF.

The chain carries TRBV7-9 and TRBJ2-5; D possibly corresponds to TRBD2 (6 bases). The last part of the DNA fits TRBJ2-7 better; the J call may be wrong. Germline CDR1 and CDR2: SEHNR and FQNEAQ (reference sequence). The CDR3 loop spans 15 amino acids. CDR3 sequence (DNA): TGTGCCAGCAGCTCAACTAGCCACCGATTCTACGAGCAGTACTTC. It specifies CASSSTSHRFYEQYF.

This clone was seen a few times. This chain links TRBV10-3 with TRBJ1-5, with TRBD1 matching 9 bases. Germline assignment: CDR1 ENHRY and CDR2 SYGVKD. V gave up 10 bases and J gave up 0 bases; unmatched junction bases: 13. CDR3 length equals 17 residues. CDR3 nucleotide sequence: TGTGCCACCTCCGGGACAGGGTCGTCGATTAGCAATCAGCCCCAGCATTTT. Translation: CATSGTGSSISNQPQHF.

This rearrangement joins TRBV30 to TRBJ1-5; D ambiguous. CDR3 length: 14 residues. Germline-derived CDR1 and CDR2 are GTSNPN and SVGIG (reference sequence). The V end was cut by 0 bases, the J end by 4 bases, with 10 bases between. CDR3 sequence reads: CAWSVLGRNQPQHF. The CDR3 DNA reads as TGTGCCTGGAGTGTACTGGGCAGAAATCAGCCCCAGCATTTT. Using reference TRBV30 and TRBJ1-5 for the parts outside the CDR3, the full variable domain is SQTIHQWPATLVQPVGSPLSLECTVEGTSNPNLYWYRQAAGRGLQLLFYSVGIGQISSEVPQNLSASRPQDRQFILSSKKLLLSDSGFYLCAWSVLGRNQPQHFGDGTRLSIL.